This TCR beta chain derives from a study of shared clonotypes between healthy human individuals. Original analysis: There were no quality scores in the junction-only immunoSEQ sequences, so filtering differed. TCRdb's copy holds only in-frame clones and misses some; the assay was immunoSEQ multiplex PCR. D and trimming come from the DNA, and the V and J calls and clone size come from that table. The data contain fewer than 500,000 clones, around 79% of them singletons. This clone came up a few times. The receptor was isolated from a woman between 40 and 55 years old in good health. Some clones in this sample may be carry-over from other donors' samples. Input material: PBMCs.

CDR3 in DNA: TGTGCCAGCAGTTTCCCCGGACCCTACGAGCAGTACTTC. It encodes CASSFPGPYEQYF. V is TRBV28 and J is TRBJ2-7, with D uncertain. Trimming stripped 3 bases from V and 2 bases from J, with 8 bases between. The V gene's germline CDR1 is MDHEN and CDR2 SYDVKM. The length of the CDR3 is 13 residues.